This passage covers 8 T cell receptor beta chains from one sample sequenced in a study of T cell responses to AZD1222 COVID-19 vaccine. Method: immunoSEQ multiplex PCR; TCRdb's copy keeps in-frame clones and lacks some. This table has 180,000 or so clones, roughly 92% appearing once. The sample here was peripheral blood, taken 28 days after the second AZD1222 dose. These receptors were collected from an adult who received the AZD1222 COVID-19 vaccine.

The V call is TRBV7-9, the J call TRBJ2-3; no clear D. V shed 2 bases and J shed 1 base, with 4 bases lying between them. This CDR3 comprises 13 residues. Germline-derived CDR1 and CDR2 are SEHNR and FQNEAQ (reference sequence). The CDR3 DNA reads TGTGCCAGCAGCTTATTGCGCACAGATACGCAGTATTTT. Its protein is CASSLLRTDTQYF. Full variable domain (rest looked up from reference TRBV7-9 and TRBJ2-3): DTGVSQNPRHKITKRGQNVTFRCDPISEHNRLYWYRQTLGQGPEFLTYFQNEAQLEKSRLLSDRFSAERPKGSFSTLEIQRTEQGDSAMYLCASSLLRTDTQYFGPGTRLTVL.

The genes are TRBV9 and TRBJ1-5; possibly TRBD1 for D (5 bases). The V end lost 3 bases, the J end lost 6 bases, and 16 bases lay between the germline ends. Germline values: CDR1 SGDLS, CDR2 YYNGEE. The CDR3 spans 15 residues. Here the CDR3 DNA reads TGTGCCAGCAGCGCCGATGCAGGGCGGGGTCAGCCCCAGCATTTT. This codes for CASSADAGRGQPQHF.

The chain links TRBV19 to TRBJ2-7; 7 bases line up with TRBD2. J was trimmed by 3 bases and V by 3 bases; bases with no gene match: 8. This CDR3 contains 15 residues. Germline CDR1 is LNHDA and CDR2 is SQIVND (reference sequence). CDR3 sequence reads: CASSIIQGGSYEQYF. The CDR3 coding sequence is TGTGCCAGTAGTATCATTCAGGGAGGGAGCTACGAGCAGTACTTC.

J is TRBJ2-3 and V is TRBV30; 7 bases match TRBD2. CDR3 length: 15 amino acids. J lost 1 base, V lost 0 bases, and 4 bases had no gene match. Germline V lookup: CDR1 GTSNPN, CDR2 SVGIG (reference sequence). CDR3 in DNA: TGTGCCTGGAGTGTACTGGGGGGGGGCACAGATACGCAGTATTTT. Translating it yields CAWSVLGGGTDTQYF.

The gene calls are TRBV7-9 and TRBJ2-2, with a tentative D call TRBD2 (5 bases). V dropped 3 bases and J dropped 5 bases, with 13 bases sitting between them. This CDR3 has 15 residues. Looked up from germline, CDR1 is SEHNR and CDR2 is FQNEAQ (reference sequence). CDR3 sequence (DNA): TGTGCCAGCAGCTTTGAGGGAACACAAACCGGGGAGCTGTTTTTT. Translating gives CASSFEGTQTGELFF. The complete variable domain, with remaining parts taken from reference TRBV7-9 and TRBJ2-2, reads DTGVSQNPRHKITKRGQNVTFRCDPISEHNRLYWYRQTLGQGPEFLTYFQNEAQLEKSRLLSDRFSAERPKGSFSTLEIQRTEQGDSAMYLCASSFEGTQTGELFFGEGSRLTVL.

This sequence joins TRBV4-2 and TRBJ1-4; 8 nucleotides agree with TRBD1. J lost 8 bases, V lost 2 bases, and 7 bases had no gene match. CDR3 length equals 15 residues. Germline V CDR1 and CDR2: LGHNA, YNFKEQ. The CDR3 nucleotides are TGTGCCAGCAGCCAATCCCGGGACAGGTCCGAAAAACTGTTTTTT. This translates into CASSQSRDRSEKLFF.

The chain uses TRBV30 and TRBJ2-7, with 10 positions matching TRBD1. The CDR3 sequence is 15 residues long. Germline CDR1 is GTSNPN and CDR2 is SVGIG (reference sequence). V lost 1 base to trimming and J lost 2 bases; unmatched junction nucleotides: 5. The CDR3 region has the DNA TGTGCCTGGAGTGCGCGCGGACAGGGGGCCTACGAGCAGTACTTC. Amino acids: CAWSARGQGAYEQYF.

The rearrangement uses TRBV30 and TRBJ1-1, with 7 bases identical to TRBD1. This CDR3 spans 13 amino acids. The germline gives CDR1 GTSNPN, CDR2 SVGIG (reference sequence). Trimming removed 2 bases from V and 1 base from J; junction bases left unmatched: 1. The CDR3 DNA reads as TGTGCCTGGAGTCGGACAGGGAACACTGAAGCTTTCTTT. It codes for CAWSRTGNTEAFF.